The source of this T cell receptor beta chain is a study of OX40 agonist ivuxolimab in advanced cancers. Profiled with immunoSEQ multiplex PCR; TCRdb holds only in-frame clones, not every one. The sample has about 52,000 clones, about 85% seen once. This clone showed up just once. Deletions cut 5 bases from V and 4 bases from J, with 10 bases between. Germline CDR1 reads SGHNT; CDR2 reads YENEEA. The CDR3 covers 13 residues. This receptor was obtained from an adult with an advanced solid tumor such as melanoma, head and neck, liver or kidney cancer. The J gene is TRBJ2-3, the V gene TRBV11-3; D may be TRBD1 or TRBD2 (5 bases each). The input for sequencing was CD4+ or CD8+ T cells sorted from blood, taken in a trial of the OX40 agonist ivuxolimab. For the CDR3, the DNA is TGTGCCAGCAGCCCTCGGGGCTCAGATACGCAGTATTTT. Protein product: CASSPRGSDTQYF. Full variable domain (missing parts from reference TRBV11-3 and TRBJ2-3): EAGVVQSPRYKIIEKKQPVAFWCNPISGHNTLYWYLQNLGQGPELLIRYENEEAVDDSQLPKDRFSAERLKGVDSTLKIQPAELGDSAVYLCASSPRGSDTQYFGPGTRLTVL.